This T cell receptor beta chain was retrieved from a study of blood T cells in healthy people across ages. Study-level information: Template switching caught about one barcoded beta molecule for each two T cells.

This clonotype has a handful of counts. The study recruited healthy Caucasian donors from Russia who were aged about 6 to 90. V dropped 4 bases and J dropped 4; count of bases not matched to a gene: 6. This CDR3 region has 14 residues. CDR1 LGHNT and CDR2 FRNRAP come from the germline V gene. Sample-barcoded 5' priming and a J-beta primer mix drove a second PCR of roughly 7 to 11 cycles. MiXCR was run by TCRdb on the 5' RACE reads, yielding one entry per CDR3 protein. Here the sample spans hundreds of thousands of distinct CDR3 sequences, around 20% being singletons. The receptor was isolated from a man in his sixties or seventies in good health. The rearrangement joins TRBV12-5 to TRBJ2-5; 7 nucleotides align to TRBD2. Sequencing used blood. In nucleotides, the CDR3 is TGTGCTAGTGGTTCCCCAGCGGGAAGAGAGACCCAGTACTTC. This translates into CASGSPAGRETQYF.